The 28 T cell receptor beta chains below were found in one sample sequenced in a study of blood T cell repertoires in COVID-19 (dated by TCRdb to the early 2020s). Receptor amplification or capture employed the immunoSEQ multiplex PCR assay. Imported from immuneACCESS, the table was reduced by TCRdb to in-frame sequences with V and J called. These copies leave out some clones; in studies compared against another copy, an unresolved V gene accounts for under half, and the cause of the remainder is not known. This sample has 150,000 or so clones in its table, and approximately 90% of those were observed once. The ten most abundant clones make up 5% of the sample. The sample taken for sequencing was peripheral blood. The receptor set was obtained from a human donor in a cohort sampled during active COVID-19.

The CDR3 region is CAWSVSTYPSYEQYF. The CDR3 nucleotides are TGTGCCTGGAGTGTAAGTACTTACCCATCCTACGAGCAGTACTTC. This chain uses TRBV30 with TRBJ2-7; no definite D call. The CDR3 has 15 amino acids. Germline V gene data show CDR1 as GTSNPN and CDR2 as SVGIG (reference sequence). Trimming stripped 0 bases from V and 1 base from J, with 13 bases between.

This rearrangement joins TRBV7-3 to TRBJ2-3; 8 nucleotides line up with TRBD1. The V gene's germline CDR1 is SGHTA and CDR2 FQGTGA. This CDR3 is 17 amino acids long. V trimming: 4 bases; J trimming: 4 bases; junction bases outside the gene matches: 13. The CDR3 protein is CASSSQQGARWADTQYF. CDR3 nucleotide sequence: TGTGCCAGCAGCTCTCAGCAGGGGGCGCGGTGGGCAGATACGCAGTATTTT. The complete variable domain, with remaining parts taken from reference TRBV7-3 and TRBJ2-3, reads GAGVSQTPSNKVTEKGKYVELRCDPISGHTALYWYRQSLGQGPEFLIYFQGTGAADDSGLPNDRFFAVRPEGSVSTLKIQRTERGDSAVYLCASSSQQGARWADTQYFGPGTRLTVL.

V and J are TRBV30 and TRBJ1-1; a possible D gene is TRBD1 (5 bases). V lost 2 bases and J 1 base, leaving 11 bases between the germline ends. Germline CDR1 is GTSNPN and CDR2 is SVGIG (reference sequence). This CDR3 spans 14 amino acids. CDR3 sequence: CAWSILQGNTEAFF. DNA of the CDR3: TGTGCCTGGAGTATACTTCAGGGGAACACTGAAGCTTTCTTT.

This CDR3 reads CASSTTGTGANYGYTF. CDR3 sequence (DNA): TGTGCCAGTAGCACGACCGGGACGGGAGCTAACTATGGCTACACCTTC. The chain employs TRBV19 and TRBJ1-2, with D perhaps matching TRBD1 (5 bases). V was shortened by 6 bases and J by 0 bases, with 17 bases between the two germline ends. This CDR3 contains 16 residues. Germline lookup yields CDR1 LNHDA and CDR2 SQIVND (reference sequence). The whole variable domain, filled in from reference TRBV19 and TRBJ1-2, reads DGGITQSPKYLFRKEGQNVTLSCEQNLNHDAMYWYRQDPGQGLRLIYYSQIVNDFQKGDIAEGYSVSREKKESFPLTVTSAQKNPTAFYLCASSTTGTGANYGYTFGSGTRLTVV.

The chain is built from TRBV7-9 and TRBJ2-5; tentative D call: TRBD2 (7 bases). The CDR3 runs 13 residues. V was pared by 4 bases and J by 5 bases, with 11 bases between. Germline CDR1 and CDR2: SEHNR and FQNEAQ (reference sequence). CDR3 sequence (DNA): TGTGCCAGCAGCTGGCGGGGGCTGGAGACCCAGTACTTC. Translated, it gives CASSWRGLETQYF.

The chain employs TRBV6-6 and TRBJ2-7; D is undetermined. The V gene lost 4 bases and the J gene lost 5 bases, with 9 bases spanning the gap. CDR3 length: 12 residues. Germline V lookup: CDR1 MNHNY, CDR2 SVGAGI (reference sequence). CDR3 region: CASSSSSDEQYF. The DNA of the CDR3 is TGTGCCAGCAGTTCGAGCAGCGACGAGCAGTACTTC.

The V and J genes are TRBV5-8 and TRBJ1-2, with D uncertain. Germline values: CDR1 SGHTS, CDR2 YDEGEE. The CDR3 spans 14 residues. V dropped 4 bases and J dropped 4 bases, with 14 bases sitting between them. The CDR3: CASSTDGWSYGYTF. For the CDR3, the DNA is TGTGCCAGCAGCACCGACGGGTGGAGCTATGGCTACACCTTC.

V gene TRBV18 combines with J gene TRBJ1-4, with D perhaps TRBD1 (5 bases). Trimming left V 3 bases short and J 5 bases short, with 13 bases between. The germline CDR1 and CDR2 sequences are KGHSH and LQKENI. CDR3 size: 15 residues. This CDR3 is CASSPTGNGNEKLFF. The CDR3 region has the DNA TGTGCCAGCTCACCCACAGGCAACGGGAATGAAAAACTGTTTTTT.

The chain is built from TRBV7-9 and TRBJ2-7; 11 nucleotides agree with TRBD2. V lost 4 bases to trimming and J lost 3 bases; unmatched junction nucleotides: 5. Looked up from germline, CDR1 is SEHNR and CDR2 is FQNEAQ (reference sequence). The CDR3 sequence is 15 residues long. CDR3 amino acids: CASSSRLAGRYEQYF. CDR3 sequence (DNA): TGTGCCAGCAGCTCAAGACTAGCGGGGCGCTACGAGCAGTACTTC.

Written as DNA, the CDR3 is TGTGCCAGCAGTGCTAGATTCGGGGTCGACTATGGCTACACCTTC. It yields the protein CASSARFGVDYGYTF. This chain links TRBV28 with TRBJ1-2; D remains unclear. The germline V gene encodes CDR1 MDHEN and CDR2 SYDVKM. Trimming stripped 5 bases from V and 3 bases from J, with 16 bases between. This CDR3 has 15 amino acids.

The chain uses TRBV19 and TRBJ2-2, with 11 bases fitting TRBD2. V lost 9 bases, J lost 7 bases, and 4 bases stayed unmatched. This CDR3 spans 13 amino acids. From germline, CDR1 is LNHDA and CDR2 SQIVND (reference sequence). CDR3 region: CASGTSGIGELFF. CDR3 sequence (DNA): TGTGCCAGCGGGACTAGCGGAATCGGGGAGCTGTTTTTT.

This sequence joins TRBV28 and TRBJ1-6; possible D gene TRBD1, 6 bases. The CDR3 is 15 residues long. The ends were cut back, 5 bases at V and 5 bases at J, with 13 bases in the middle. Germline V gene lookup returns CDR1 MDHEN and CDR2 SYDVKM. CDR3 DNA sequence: TGTGCCAGCAGTACGGGACAAATTAATAATTCACCCCTCCACTTT. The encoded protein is CASSTGQINNSPLHF.

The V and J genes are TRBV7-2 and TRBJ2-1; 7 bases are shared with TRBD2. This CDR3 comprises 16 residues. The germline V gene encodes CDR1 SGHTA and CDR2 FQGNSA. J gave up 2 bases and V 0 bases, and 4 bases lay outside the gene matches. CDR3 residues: CASSLAWSGAYNEQFF. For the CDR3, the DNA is TGTGCCAGCAGCTTAGCGTGGAGCGGGGCCTACAATGAGCAGTTCTTC.

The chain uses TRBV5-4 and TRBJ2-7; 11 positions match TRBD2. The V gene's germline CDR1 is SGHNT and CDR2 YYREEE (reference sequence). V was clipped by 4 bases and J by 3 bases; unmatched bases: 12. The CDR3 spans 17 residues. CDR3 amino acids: CASSHSGGAPGDYEQYF. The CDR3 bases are TGTGCCAGCAGCCATAGCGGGGGGGCCCCCGGTGACTACGAGCAGTACTTC.

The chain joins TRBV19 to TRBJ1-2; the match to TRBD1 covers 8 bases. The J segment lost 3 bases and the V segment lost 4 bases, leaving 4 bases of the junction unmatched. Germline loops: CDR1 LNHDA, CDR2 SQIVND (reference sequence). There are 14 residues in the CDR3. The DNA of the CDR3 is TGTGCCAGTAGTACCAGACAGGGGCACTATGGCTACACCTTC. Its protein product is CASSTRQGHYGYTF.

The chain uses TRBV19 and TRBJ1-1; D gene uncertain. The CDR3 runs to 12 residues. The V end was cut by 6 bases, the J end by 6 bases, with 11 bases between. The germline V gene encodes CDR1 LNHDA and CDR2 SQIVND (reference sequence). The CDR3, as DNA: TGTGCCAGTAGCCGAGGCTCGGCTGAAGCTTTCTTT. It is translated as CASSRGSAEAFF.

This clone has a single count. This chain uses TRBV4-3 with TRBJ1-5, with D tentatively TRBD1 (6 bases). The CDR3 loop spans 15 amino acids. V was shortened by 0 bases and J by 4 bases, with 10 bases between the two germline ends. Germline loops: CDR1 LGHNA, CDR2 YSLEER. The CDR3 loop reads CASSQENQGNQPQHF. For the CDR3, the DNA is TGCGCCAGCAGCCAAGAGAACCAGGGGAATCAGCCCCAGCATTTT.

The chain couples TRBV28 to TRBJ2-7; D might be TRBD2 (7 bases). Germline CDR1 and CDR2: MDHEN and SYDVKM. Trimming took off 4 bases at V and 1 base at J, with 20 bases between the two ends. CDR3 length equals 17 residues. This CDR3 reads CASSSPLGGGDSYEQYF. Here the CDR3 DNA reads TGTGCCAGCAGTTCACCCTTAGGGGGAGGGGATTCCTACGAGCAGTACTTC.

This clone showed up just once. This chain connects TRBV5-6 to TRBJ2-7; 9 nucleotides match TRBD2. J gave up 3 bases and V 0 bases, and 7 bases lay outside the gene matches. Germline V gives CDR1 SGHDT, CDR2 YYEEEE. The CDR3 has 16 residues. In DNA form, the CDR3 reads TGTGCCAGCAGCTTGGGGCTAGCGGGGAGGTTCTACGAGCAGTACTTC. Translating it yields CASSLGLAGRFYEQYF. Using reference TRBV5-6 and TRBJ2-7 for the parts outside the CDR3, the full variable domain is DAGVTQSPTHLIKTRGQQVTLRCSPKSGHDTVSWYQQALGQGPQFIFQYYEEEERQRGNFPDRFSGHQFPNYSSELNVNALLLGDSALYLCASSLGLAGRFYEQYFGPGTRLTVT.

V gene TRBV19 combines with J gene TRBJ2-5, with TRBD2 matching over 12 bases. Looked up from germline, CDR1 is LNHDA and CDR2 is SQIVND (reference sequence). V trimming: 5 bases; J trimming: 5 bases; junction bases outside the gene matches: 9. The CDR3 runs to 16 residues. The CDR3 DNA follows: TGTGCCAGTAGTCTCTCACCCGGGACTAGCGGGGAGACCCAGTACTTC. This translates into CASSLSPGTSGETQYF.

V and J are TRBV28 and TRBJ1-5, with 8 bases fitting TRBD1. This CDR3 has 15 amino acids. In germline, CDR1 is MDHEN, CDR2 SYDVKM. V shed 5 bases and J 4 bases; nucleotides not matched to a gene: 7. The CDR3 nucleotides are TGTGCCAGCAGTGAAAGGACAGGGATGAATCAGCCCCAGCATTTT. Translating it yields CASSERTGMNQPQHF.

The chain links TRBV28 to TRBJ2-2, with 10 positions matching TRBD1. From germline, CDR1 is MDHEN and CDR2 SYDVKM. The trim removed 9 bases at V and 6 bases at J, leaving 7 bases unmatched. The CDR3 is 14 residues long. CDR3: CASQDRGPPGELFF. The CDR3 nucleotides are TGTGCCAGTCAAGACAGGGGGCCCCCCGGGGAGCTGTTTTTT. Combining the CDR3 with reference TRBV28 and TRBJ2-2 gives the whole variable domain DVKVTQSSRYLVKRTGEKVFLECVQDMDHENMFWYRQDPGLGLRLIYFSYDVKMKEKGDIPEGYSVSREKKERFSLILESASTNQTSMYLCASQDRGPPGELFFGEGSRLTVL.

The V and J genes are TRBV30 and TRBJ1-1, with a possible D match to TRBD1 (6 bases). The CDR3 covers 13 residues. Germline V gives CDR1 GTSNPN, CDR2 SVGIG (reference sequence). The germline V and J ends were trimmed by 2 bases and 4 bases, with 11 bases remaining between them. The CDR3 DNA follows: TGTGCCTGGAGTCCCTACAGGGCCACTGAAGCTTTCTTT. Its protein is CAWSPYRATEAFF.

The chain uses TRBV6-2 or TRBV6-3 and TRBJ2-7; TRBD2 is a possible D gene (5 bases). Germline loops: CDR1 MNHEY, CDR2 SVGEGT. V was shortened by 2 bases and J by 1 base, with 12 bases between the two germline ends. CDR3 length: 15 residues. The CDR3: CASSYGRVGSYEQYF. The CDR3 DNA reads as TGTGCCAGCAGTTACGGGCGGGTCGGGTCCTACGAGCAGTACTTC.

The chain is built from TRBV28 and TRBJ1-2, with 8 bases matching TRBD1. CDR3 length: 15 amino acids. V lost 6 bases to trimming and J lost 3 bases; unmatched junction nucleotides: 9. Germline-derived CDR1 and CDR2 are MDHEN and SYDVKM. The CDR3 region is CASRDHGQGDYGYTF. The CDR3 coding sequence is TGTGCCAGCAGAGACCACGGACAGGGTGACTATGGCTACACCTTC.

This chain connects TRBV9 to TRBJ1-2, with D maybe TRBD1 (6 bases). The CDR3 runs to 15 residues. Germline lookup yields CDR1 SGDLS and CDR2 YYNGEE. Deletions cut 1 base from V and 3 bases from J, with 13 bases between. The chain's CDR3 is CASSVSGGEYYGYTF. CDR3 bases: TGTGCCAGCAGCGTATCGGGGGGCGAATACTATGGCTACACCTTC.

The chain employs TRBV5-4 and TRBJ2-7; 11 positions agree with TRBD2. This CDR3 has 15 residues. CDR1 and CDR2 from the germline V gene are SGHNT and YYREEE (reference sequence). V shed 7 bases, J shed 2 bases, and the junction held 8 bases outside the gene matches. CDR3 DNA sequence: TGTGCCAGCTCGCACGGGACTAGCGGAGCCTACGAGCAGTACTTC. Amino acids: CASSHGTSGAYEQYF.

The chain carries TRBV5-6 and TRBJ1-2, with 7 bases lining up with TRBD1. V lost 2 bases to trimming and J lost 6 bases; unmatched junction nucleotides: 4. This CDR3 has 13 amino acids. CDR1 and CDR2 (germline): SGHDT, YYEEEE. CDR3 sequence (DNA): TGTGCCAGCAGCTTCAGGAGGGGGCATGGCTACACCTTC. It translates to CASSFRRGHGYTF.